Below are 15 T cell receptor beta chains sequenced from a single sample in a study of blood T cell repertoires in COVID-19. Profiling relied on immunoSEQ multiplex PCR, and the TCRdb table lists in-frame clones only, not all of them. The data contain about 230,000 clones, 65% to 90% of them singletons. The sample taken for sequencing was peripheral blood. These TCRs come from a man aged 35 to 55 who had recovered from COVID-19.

The DNA of the CDR3 is TGTGCCAGTAGAAGGGCTAGCGGACCGACAGATACGCAGTATTTT. Translating gives CASRRASGPTDTQYF. The chain joins TRBV19 to TRBJ2-3, with 7 nucleotides matching TRBD2. The germline V gene encodes CDR1 LNHDA and CDR2 SQIVND (reference sequence). This CDR3 is 15 amino acids long. V gave up 6 bases and J gave up 3 bases; unmatched junction bases: 9.

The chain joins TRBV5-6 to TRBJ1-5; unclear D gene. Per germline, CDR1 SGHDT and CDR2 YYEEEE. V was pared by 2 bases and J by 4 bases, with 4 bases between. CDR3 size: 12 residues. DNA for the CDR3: TGTGCCAGCAGCTTCTTAAATCAGCCCCAGCATTTT. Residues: CASSFLNQPQHF.

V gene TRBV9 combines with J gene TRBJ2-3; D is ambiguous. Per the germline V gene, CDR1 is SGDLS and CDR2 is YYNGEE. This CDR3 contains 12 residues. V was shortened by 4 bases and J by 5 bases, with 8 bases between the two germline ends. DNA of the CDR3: TGTGCCAGCAGCCCCCTTGTAGATACGCAGTATTTT. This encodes CASSPLVDTQYF.

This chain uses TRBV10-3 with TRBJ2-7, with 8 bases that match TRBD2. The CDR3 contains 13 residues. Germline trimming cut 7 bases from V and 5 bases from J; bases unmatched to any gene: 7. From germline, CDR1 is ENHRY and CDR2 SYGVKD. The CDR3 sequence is CAITAGLVNEQYF. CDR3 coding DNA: TGTGCCATCACCGCGGGACTAGTCAACGAGCAGTACTTC.

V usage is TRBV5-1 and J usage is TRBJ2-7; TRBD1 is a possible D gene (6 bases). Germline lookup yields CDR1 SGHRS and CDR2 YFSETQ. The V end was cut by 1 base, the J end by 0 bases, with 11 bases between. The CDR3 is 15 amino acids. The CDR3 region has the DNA TGCGCCAGCAGCTTGACAGGGTTGACCTCCTACGAGCAGTACTTC. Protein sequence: CASSLTGLTSYEQYF.

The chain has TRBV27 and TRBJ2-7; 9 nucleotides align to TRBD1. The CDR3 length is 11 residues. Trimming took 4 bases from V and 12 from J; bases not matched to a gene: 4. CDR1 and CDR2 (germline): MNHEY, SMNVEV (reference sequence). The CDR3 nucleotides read TGTGCCAGCAGTTGGGGGACAGGGCCGTACTTC. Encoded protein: CASSWGTGPYF.

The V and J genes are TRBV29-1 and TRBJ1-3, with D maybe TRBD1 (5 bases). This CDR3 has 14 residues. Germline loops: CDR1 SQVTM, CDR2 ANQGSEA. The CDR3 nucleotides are TGCGCCTGTCGACAGCGCTCCTCTGGAAACACCATATATTTT. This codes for CACRQRSSGNTIYF.

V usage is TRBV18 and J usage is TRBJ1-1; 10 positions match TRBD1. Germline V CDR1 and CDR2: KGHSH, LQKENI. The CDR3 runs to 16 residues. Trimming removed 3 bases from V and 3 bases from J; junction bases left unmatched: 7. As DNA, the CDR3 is TGTGCCAGCTCACCGACAGGGGGCGGATGGGACACTGAAGCTTTCTTT. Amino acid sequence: CASSPTGGGWDTEAFF. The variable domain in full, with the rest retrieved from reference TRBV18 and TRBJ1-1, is NAGVMQNPRHLVRRRGQEARLRCSPMKGHSHVYWYRQLPEEGLKFMVYLQKENIIDESGMPKERFSAEFPKEGPSILRIQQVVRGDSAAYFCASSPTGGGWDTEAFFGQGTRLTVV.

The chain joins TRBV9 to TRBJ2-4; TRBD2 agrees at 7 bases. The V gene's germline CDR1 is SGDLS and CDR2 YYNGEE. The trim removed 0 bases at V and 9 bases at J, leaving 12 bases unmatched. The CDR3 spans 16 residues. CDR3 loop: CASSVGIGAGEAIQYF. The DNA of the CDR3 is TGTGCCAGCAGCGTAGGTATCGGGGCGGGAGAAGCCATTCAGTACTTC.

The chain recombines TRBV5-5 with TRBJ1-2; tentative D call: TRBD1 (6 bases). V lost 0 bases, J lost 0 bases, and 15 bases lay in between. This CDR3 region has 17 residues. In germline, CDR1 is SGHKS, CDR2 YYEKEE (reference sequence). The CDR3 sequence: CASSLDPTGTTNYGYTF. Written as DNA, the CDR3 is TGTGCCAGCAGCTTGGACCCGACAGGTACCACTAACTATGGCTACACCTTC.

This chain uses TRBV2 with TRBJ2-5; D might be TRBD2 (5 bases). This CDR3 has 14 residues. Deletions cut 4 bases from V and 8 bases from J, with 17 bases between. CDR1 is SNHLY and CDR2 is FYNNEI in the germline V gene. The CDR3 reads CASSGTRVGFTQYF. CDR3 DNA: TGTGCCAGCAGTGGAACTAGAGTGGGGTTTACCCAGTACTTC.

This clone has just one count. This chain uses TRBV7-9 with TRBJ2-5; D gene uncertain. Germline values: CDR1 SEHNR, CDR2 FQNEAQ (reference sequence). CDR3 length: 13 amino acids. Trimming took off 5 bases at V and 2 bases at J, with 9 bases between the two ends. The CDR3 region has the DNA TGTGCCAGCAGCGTCACAGAACAAGAGACCCAGTACTTC. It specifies CASSVTEQETQYF.

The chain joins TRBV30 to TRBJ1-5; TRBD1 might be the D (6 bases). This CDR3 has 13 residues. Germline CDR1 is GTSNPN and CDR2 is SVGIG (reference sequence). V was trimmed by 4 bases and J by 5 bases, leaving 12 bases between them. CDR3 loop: CAWNGGPDQPQHF. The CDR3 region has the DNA TGTGCCTGGAACGGGGGGCCCGATCAGCCCCAGCATTTT.

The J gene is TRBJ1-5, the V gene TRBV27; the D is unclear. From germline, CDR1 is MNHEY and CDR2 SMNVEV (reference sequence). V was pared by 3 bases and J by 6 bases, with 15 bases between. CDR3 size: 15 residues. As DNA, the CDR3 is TGTGCCAGCAGTTTTAGTATCGGGTTCGGTCAGCCCCAGCATTTT. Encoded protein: CASSFSIGFGQPQHF.

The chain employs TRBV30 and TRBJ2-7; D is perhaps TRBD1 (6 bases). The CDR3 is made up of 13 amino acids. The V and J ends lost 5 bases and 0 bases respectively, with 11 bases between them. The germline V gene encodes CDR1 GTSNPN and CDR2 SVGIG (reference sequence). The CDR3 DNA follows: TGTGCCTGGTCGCAGGGGACCTCCTACGAGCAGTACTTC. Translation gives CAWSQGTSYEQYF.